This T cell receptor beta chain was recovered during a study of cytomegalovirus exposure and HLA in healthy donors. At the level of the study: Caucasian-associated ancestry cluster membership applied to less than 85% of around 400 genotyped donors. Study-level findings and limits: The authors assumed roughly uniform sequencing depth across donors for presence/absence analyses.

The ends lost 4 bases at V and 7 bases at J; junction bases unmatched: 5. This CDR3 has 15 amino acids. Germline V gene lookup returns CDR1 SNHLY and CDR2 FYNNEI. Primers for the PCR totalled 60 Vbeta and 13 Jbeta. Generated by immunoSEQ multiplex PCR, the TCRdb table keeps only in-frame clones and is missing some. The repertoire has 85,000 to 100,000 clones, roughly three quarters of them found once; the top ten carry about 3.1%. Of note for this clone: Its cognate antigen is unknown.

The gene calls are TRBV2 and TRBJ1-5, with TRBD1 identical over 12 bases. Material for sequencing was PBMCs. The source of this sequence is a male donor in good health and CMV-seropositive. DNA for the CDR3: TGTGCCAGCAGTGCGGGACAGGGGGCTTTCCAGCCCCAGCATTTT. Protein: CASSAGQGAFQPQHF.